This T cell receptor (beta chain) originates from a study of T cells after yellow fever vaccination. Study conclusions and caveats: Abundant clonotypes (contaminants from the bulk population) could be present in FACS-sorted repertoires.

Via MiXCR, TCRdb re-called the 5' RACE reads, giving one row per CDR3 protein. The data show about 340,000 distinct CDR3 sequences, roughly an eighth seen once. A few counts support this clonotype. No antigen is known for it. V lost 5 bases, J lost 7 bases, and 18 bases lay in between. This CDR3 has 15 residues. In germline, CDR1 is SEHNR, CDR2 FQNEAQ (reference sequence). Sequencing used CD4+ T cells sorted from PBMCs, obtained 15 days after the yellow fever booster vaccination. The chain has TRBV7-9 and TRBJ2-1, with D possibly matching TRBD1 (6 bases). The clonotype comes from a man younger than 30 who received the YFV17D yellow fever vaccine. The CDR3, as DNA: TGTGCCAGCAGCCAGGGGTGGAGGAATACGAATGAGCAGTTCTTC. This codes for CASSQGWRNTNEQFF.